A single sample gave rise to the 11 T cell receptor beta chains below, sequenced in a study of CD8+CD57+ T cells in acquired aplastic anemia. For CDR3 and TCR beta VDJ profiling, genomic DNA was the template used. TCRdb re-derived calls from the reads in MiXCR, one entry per CDR3 protein. The data contain 100,000 to 150,000 distinct CDR3 sequences, about 46% of them singletons. Sequenced input: sorted CD4+, CD8+, or CD8+CD57+ T cells (not recorded which) from PBMCs. The receptors stem from a human donor in good health, serving as a control.

This chain connects TRBV4-1 to TRBJ2-1; 10 bases agree with TRBD1. The CDR3 spans 17 residues. After removal of 0 bases from V and 8 bases from J, the junction contained 10 bases not matched to a gene. CDR1 is MGHRA and CDR2 is YSYEKL in the germline V gene. This CDR3 is CASSQDGTGDGFDEQFF. For the CDR3, the DNA is TGCGCCAGCAGCCAAGACGGGACAGGGGACGGTTTCGATGAGCAGTTCTTC.

The V gene is TRBV11-2, the J gene TRBJ2-7, with D perhaps TRBD1 or TRBD2 (5 bases each). The germline gives CDR1 SGHAT, CDR2 FQNNGV. This CDR3 contains 14 residues. V dropped 0 bases and J dropped 4 bases, with 10 bases sitting between them. The CDR3 region has the DNA TGTGCCAGCAGCTTAGATGTTGAGGGGTACGAGCAGTACTTC. Residues: CASSLDVEGYEQYF.

The chain is built from TRBV15 and TRBJ1-2; D is unresolved. Trimming stripped 0 bases from V and 7 bases from J, with 12 bases between. Germline CDR1 LNHNV, CDR2 YYDKDF (reference sequence). The CDR3 runs to 14 residues. Here the CDR3 reads CATSRDKGGRGYTF. The CDR3 DNA follows: TGTGCCACCAGCAGAGATAAGGGTGGTCGTGGCTACACCTTC.

This chain connects TRBV10-3 to TRBJ1-2; the match to TRBD1 covers 10 bases. Germline values: CDR1 ENHRY, CDR2 SYGVKD. The CDR3 contains 12 residues. The CDR3 sequence: CAHRGGQGRDTF. In DNA form, the CDR3 reads TGTGCGCACCGGGGGGGACAGGGGAGAGACACCTTC.

This clonotype has at least ten counts. The J gene is TRBJ2-5, the V gene TRBV7-2; tentatively, D is TRBD1 (5 bases). CDR1 SGHTA and CDR2 FQGNSA come from the germline V gene. CDR3 length: 14 residues. Trimming left V 5 bases short and J 2 bases short, with 12 bases between. DNA of the CDR3: TGTGCCAGCAGCCCAGGGTACCTTCAAGAGACCCAGTACTTC. Protein sequence: CASSPGYLQETQYF.

This clonotype came up many times. The rearrangement joins TRBV19 to TRBJ1-2; TRBD1 matches 7 bases. V lost 3 bases and J lost 7; bases outside the gene matches: 14. Germline loops: CDR1 LNHDA, CDR2 SQIVND (reference sequence). This CDR3 is 16 amino acids long. The CDR3 reads CASSIRSDRSLRGYTF. In DNA form, the CDR3 reads TGTGCCAGTAGTATCAGGTCGGACAGGTCCCTCCGTGGCTACACCTTC.

V is TRBV30 and J is TRBJ1-2; TRBD1 matches 10 bases. This CDR3 comprises 14 residues. Per the germline V gene, CDR1 is GTSNPN and CDR2 is SVGIG (reference sequence). V gave up 4 bases and J gave up 7 bases; unmatched junction bases: 9. The chain's CDR3 is CAWNPGQGTSGYTF. In nucleotides, the CDR3 is TGTGCCTGGAATCCGGGACAGGGGACTTCTGGCTACACCTTC.

In its sample, this clonotype was seen many times. CDR3 nucleotides: TGCAGTGCTAGATTGAGAAGCGGGGGGGCCTACGAGCAGTACTTC. This sequence encodes CSARLRSGGAYEQYF. The rearrangement links TRBV20-1 to TRBJ2-7, with 10 positions matching TRBD2. This CDR3 has 15 residues. Germline CDR1 and CDR2: DFQATT and SNEGSKA (reference sequence). J lost 2 bases, V lost 2 bases, and 6 bases had no gene match.

V and J are TRBV19 and TRBJ2-7, with TRBD1 matching 7 bases. The ends lost 11 bases at V and 2 bases at J; junction bases unmatched: 9. This CDR3 region has 13 residues. Germline CDR1 and CDR2: LNHDA and SQIVND (reference sequence). The CDR3 sequence is CAARDRKTYEQYF. CDR3 bases: TGTGCCGCCCGGGACAGAAAGACCTACGAGCAGTACTTC.

The table lists this clonotype with many counts. This chain uses TRBV25-1 with TRBJ2-2, with no clear D. Germline CDR1 is MGHDK and CDR2 is SYGVNS. V shed 3 bases and J shed 4 bases, with 9 bases lying between them. CDR3 size: 14 residues. CDR3 region: CASSDWAVTGELFF. Here the CDR3 DNA reads TGTGCCAGCAGTGATTGGGCAGTCACCGGGGAGCTGTTTTTT.

This clonotype was seen once. This chain uses TRBV7-3 with TRBJ2-2; TRBD2 matches at 10 bases. The V segment lost 1 base and the J segment 4 bases; nucleotides outside the gene matches: 6. The CDR3 totals 17 residues. CDR1 and CDR2 from the germline V gene are SGHTA and FQGTGA. The CDR3 reads CASSLISLAGATGELFF. CDR3 DNA sequence: TGTGCCAGCAGCTTAATTAGTCTAGCGGGGGCCACCGGGGAGCTGTTTTTT.